These 28 T cell receptor beta chains came from one sample sequenced in a study of blood T cell repertoires in COVID-19. Here immunoSEQ multiplex PCR was the method, and the copy in TCRdb shows in-frame clones only, minus some. Altogether about 180,000 clones are present, more than 75% being singletons, with the ten largest covering 14%. The sample comprised PBMCs or T cells enriched from blood (not recorded which). The origin of the receptors is a man aged 55-75 years who had been exposed to COVID-19.

This chain uses TRBV3-1 (or the pseudogene TRBV3-2) with TRBJ2-1, with TRBD1 identical over 8 bases. CDR1 is LGHDT, CDR2 YNNKEL, per germline (reference sequence). Losses at the gene ends were 3 bases for V and 4 bases for J; bases not matched to a gene: 5. This CDR3 contains 15 residues. This CDR3 reads CASSQRQGTYNEQFF. The CDR3, as DNA: TGTGCCAGCAGCCAGAGACAGGGGACTTACAATGAGCAGTTCTTC.

The V call is TRBV3-1 (or the pseudogene TRBV3-2), the J call TRBJ2-1; 8 bases agree with TRBD2. With 2 bases clipped from V and 5 bases from J, the junction kept 5 bases outside the gene matches. Germline V lookup: CDR1 LGHDT, CDR2 YNNKEL (reference sequence). The CDR3 sequence is 15 residues long. The DNA for the CDR3 is TGTGCCAGCAGCCAAACCAGCGGGAGCCACAATGAGCAGTTCTTC. Translation: CASSQTSGSHNEQFF.

The chain uses TRBV6-4 and TRBJ2-1; 12 bases match TRBD2. This CDR3 spans 16 amino acids. CDR1 MRHNA and CDR2 SNTAGT come from the germline V gene. J lost 9 bases, V lost 6 bases, and 12 bases had no gene match. This chain's CDR3 is CASSQGLAGKGGEQFF. CDR3 bases: TGTGCCAGCAGCCAGGGACTAGCGGGTAAAGGTGGTGAGCAGTTCTTC.

This clone has at least ten counts. The V call is TRBV12-5, the J call TRBJ1-2; D uncertain. The V gene lost 6 bases and the J gene lost 5 bases, with 7 bases spanning the gap. The CDR3 contains 11 residues. Germline V gives CDR1 LGHNT, CDR2 FRNRAP. The CDR3, as DNA: TGTGCTAGTGGAACAGAGTATGGCTACACCTTC. Amino acid sequence: CASGTEYGYTF.

The chain is built from TRBV5-8 and TRBJ1-6; unclear D gene. Trimming took 2 bases from V and 5 from J, leaving 8 bases between them. The CDR3 covers 14 residues. Germline lookup yields CDR1 SGHTS and CDR2 YDEGEE. The CDR3 reads CASSFLQNNSPLHF. CDR3 DNA: TGTGCCAGCAGCTTTCTACAGAATAATTCACCCCTCCACTTT.

This sequence joins TRBV27 and TRBJ1-5; no clear D gene. In germline, CDR1 is MNHEY, CDR2 SMNVEV (reference sequence). The CDR3 sequence is 13 residues long. V dropped 3 bases and J dropped 0 bases, with 3 bases sitting between them. The CDR3 region is CASSFRSNQPQHF. The DNA of the CDR3 is TGTGCCAGCAGTTTTCGTAGCAATCAGCCCCAGCATTTT.

This chain uses TRBV30 with TRBJ2-3; D possibly corresponds to TRBD1 (5 bases). V lost 1 base, J lost 0 bases, and 11 bases lay in between. The CDR3 consists of 15 residues. CDR1 GTSNPN and CDR2 SVGIG come from the germline V gene (reference sequence). The CDR3 DNA follows: TGTGCCTGGAGTGCTGGGGCTTCCAGCACAGATACGCAGTATTTT. Translating it yields CAWSAGASSTDTQYF.

The V gene is TRBV14, the J gene TRBJ1-1; D perhaps matches TRBD1 (5 bases). The CDR3 extends over 15 amino acids. V lost 0 bases and J lost 5, with 13 bases in between. Germline V CDR1 and CDR2: SGHDN, FVKESK. The CDR3 DNA follows: TGTGCCAGCAGCCAAGATGGACACCAAGGAACTGAAGCTTTCTTT. Translating gives CASSQDGHQGTEAFF.

CDR3 residues: CASSLEGGETQYF. CDR3 in DNA: TGTGCCAGCAGCTTAGAGGGCGGGGAGACCCAGTACTTC. J is TRBJ2-5 and V is TRBV7-3; TRBD2 might be the D (5 bases). V dropped 2 bases and J dropped 5 bases, with 9 bases sitting between them. There are 13 residues in the CDR3. CDR1 and CDR2 (germline): SGHTA, FQGTGA.

The chain has TRBV27 and TRBJ2-7; 11 nucleotides match TRBD2. CDR1 is MNHEY, CDR2 SMNVEV, per germline (reference sequence). The trim removed 6 bases at V and 4 bases at J, leaving 17 bases unmatched. This CDR3 comprises 18 residues. CDR3 amino acids: CASRKKRPPGLAVYEQYF. CDR3 sequence (DNA): TGTGCCAGCAGAAAAAAGAGACCCCCGGGACTAGCGGTGTACGAGCAGTACTTC.

There are a few counts of this clone. V gene TRBV27 combines with J gene TRBJ1-5, with TRBD1 identical over 7 bases. This CDR3 region has 12 residues. Germline trimming cut 5 bases from V and 7 bases from J; bases unmatched to any gene: 2. The V gene's germline CDR1 is MNHEY and CDR2 SMNVEV (reference sequence). The CDR3 sequence: CASSPQGQPQHF. In DNA, the CDR3 is TGTGCCAGCAGTCCACAGGGGCAGCCCCAGCATTTT.

The chain couples TRBV6-5 to TRBJ1-1; perhaps TRBD1 as D (6 bases). Trimming stripped 8 bases from V and 4 bases from J, with 20 bases between. The CDR3 runs 15 residues. CDR1 and CDR2 (germline): MNHEY, SVGAGI. CDR3 residues: CASGMEHRVPTEAFF. The CDR3 DNA reads as TGTGCCAGCGGCATGGAGCACAGGGTGCCCACTGAAGCTTTCTTT.

The V gene is TRBV5-6, the J gene TRBJ2-1, with 7 bases that match TRBD1. Germline V CDR1 and CDR2: SGHDT, YYEEEE. The CDR3 is 14 residues long. V lost 3 bases to trimming and J lost 4 bases; unmatched junction nucleotides: 4. Written as DNA, the CDR3 is TGTGCCAGCAGCTCCAGGGGGATTTACAATGAGCAGTTCTTC. Translation gives CASSSRGIYNEQFF.

With respect to this clone: Other DNA sequences of this sample code for an identical CDR3. The rearrangement joins TRBV28 to TRBJ1-2, with D unclear. This CDR3 contains 12 residues. Per germline, CDR1 MDHEN and CDR2 SYDVKM. The V and J ends lost 3 bases and 1 base respectively, with 3 bases between them. CDR3 nucleotide sequence: TGTGCCAGCAGTTTTCTTAACTATGGCTACACCTTC. This encodes CASSFLNYGYTF.

In its sample, this clone was seen a few times. The CDR3: CASSPDPGGNGYTF. In DNA form, the CDR3 reads TGTGCCAGCAGCCCAGACCCGGGAGGGAATGGCTACACCTTC. The chain links TRBV7-9 to TRBJ1-2; no clear D gene. Trimming pared 5 bases from V and 6 bases from J, leaving 16 bases between. CDR1 and CDR2 from the germline V gene are SEHNR and FQNEAQ (reference sequence). CDR3 length: 14 amino acids.

The gene calls are TRBV5-6 and TRBJ1-2, with no clear D. V was shortened by 1 base and J by 8 bases, with 15 bases between the two germline ends. CDR1 is SGHDT, CDR2 YYEEEE, per germline. The CDR3 length is 14 residues. This CDR3 is CASSLFSWGGGYTF. DNA of the CDR3: TGTGCCAGCAGCTTGTTTTCTTGGGGAGGAGGCTACACCTTC.

This clone was seen a single time. One end of the junction fails to match germline, which may point to a read error. Written as DNA, the CDR3 is TGTGCCACCAGCAGAGACAACCGACAGGGTGATTTT. This sequence encodes CATSRDNRQGDF. This chain links TRBV15 with TRBJ1-3; 7 bases match TRBD1. CDR3 length: 12 amino acids. In germline, CDR1 is LNHNV, CDR2 YYDKDF (reference sequence).

The genes are TRBV18 and TRBJ1-6; D gene uncertain. CDR3 length equals 15 residues. V was pared by 3 bases and J by 0 bases, with 6 bases between. The germline V gene has CDR1 KGHSH and CDR2 LQKENI. The CDR3 loop is CASSPKSSYNSPLHF. The CDR3 DNA is TGTGCCAGCTCACCGAAGAGCTCCTATAATTCACCCCTCCACTTT.

The V and J genes are TRBV3-1 (or the pseudogene TRBV3-2) and TRBJ2-1, with TRBD1 matching over 8 bases. The CDR3 has 16 residues. Germline CDR1 reads LGHDT; CDR2 reads YNNKEL (reference sequence). J was trimmed by 10 bases and V by 0 bases; bases with no gene match: 11. CDR3 amino acids: CASSQDGGQGVREQFF. CDR3 coding DNA: TGTGCCAGCAGCCAAGATGGCGGACAGGGCGTAAGGGAGCAGTTCTTC.

This clone was picked up a small number of times. The chain combines TRBV7-9 with TRBJ2-7; 8 bases map to TRBD2. The CDR3 has 16 amino acids. Germline CDR1 and CDR2: SEHNR and FQNEAQ (reference sequence). J lost 3 bases, V lost 5 bases, and 12 bases had no gene match. In DNA, the CDR3 is TGTGCCAGCAGCGCAACGGGTGGCGGGAGGATCTACGAGCAGTACTTC. Translated, it gives CASSATGGGRIYEQYF.

This clone was counted between two and nine times. V is TRBV7-9 and J is TRBJ2-7; D possibly corresponds to TRBD1 (5 bases). Trimming removed 5 bases from V and 3 bases from J, with 11 bases in between. This CDR3 contains 13 residues. The germline V gene encodes CDR1 SEHNR and CDR2 FQNEAQ (reference sequence). As DNA, the CDR3 is TGTGCCAGCAGCCCTACGCAGGGCTACGAGCAGTACTTC. It codes for CASSPTQGYEQYF.

DNA for the CDR3: TGCGCCAGCAGCTTGCGGACTAGCGGGACCTACGAGCAGTACTTC. It encodes CASSLRTSGTYEQYF. The V and J genes are TRBV5-1 and TRBJ2-7; 12 nucleotides line up with TRBD2. This CDR3 has 15 amino acids. In germline, CDR1 is SGHRS, CDR2 YFSETQ. V shed 1 base, J shed 2 bases, and the junction held 1 base outside the gene matches.

This clone was observed a handful of times. V is TRBV30 and J is TRBJ2-5; a weak D match, TRBD2 (6 bases). Trimming took off 0 bases at V and 3 bases at J, with 11 bases between the two ends. The CDR3 is 14 residues long. Germline assignment: CDR1 GTSNPN and CDR2 SVGIG (reference sequence). The CDR3 sequence is CAWSVLSSEETQYF. In DNA form, the CDR3 reads TGTGCCTGGAGTGTACTGTCTAGCGAAGAGACCCAGTACTTC.

The chain combines TRBV10-2 with TRBJ1-5, with 7 bases aligning to TRBD1. Trimming removed 4 bases from V and 6 bases from J; junction bases left unmatched: 3. Germline V CDR1 and CDR2: WSHSY, SAAADI. The CDR3 length is 13 residues. The CDR3 DNA reads as TGCGCCAGCAGTGGACAGGGCTCTCAGCCCCAGCATTTT. Translating gives CASSGQGSQPQHF.

The gene calls are TRBV18 and TRBJ2-7; 8 bases are shared with TRBD1. This CDR3 spans 15 amino acids. With 0 bases clipped from V and 6 bases from J, the junction kept 7 bases outside the gene matches. Per germline, CDR1 KGHSH and CDR2 LQKENI. The CDR3 nucleotides read TGTGCCAGCTCACCACCGCAGGGGGCCAAAGGCGAGCAGTACTTC. Translation gives CASSPPQGAKGEQYF.

The rearrangement joins TRBV5-4 to TRBJ2-7; the match to TRBD2 covers 8 bases. Losses at the gene ends were 5 bases for V and 6 bases for J; bases not matched to a gene: 16. Germline lookup yields CDR1 SGHNT and CDR2 YYREEE (reference sequence). This CDR3 has 16 amino acids. The CDR3 region has the DNA TGTGCCAGCAGTCCGGAGCGGGTGCGGGGGGCAGGCGAGCAGTACTTC. This translates into CASSPERVRGAGEQYF.

The chain couples TRBV27 to TRBJ1-1, with D possibly matching TRBD1 (5 bases). CDR1 MNHEY and CDR2 SMNVEV come from the germline V gene (reference sequence). The CDR3 has 14 amino acids. The V gene lost 2 bases and the J gene lost 1 base, with 8 bases spanning the gap. Here the CDR3 DNA reads TGTGCCAGCAGTTTAAGGGGCGGGAACACTGAAGCTTTCTTT. It codes for CASSLRGGNTEAFF.

This chain uses TRBV7-6 with TRBJ1-3, with 7 bases fitting TRBD1. CDR3 length: 15 amino acids. The V gene's germline CDR1 is SGHVS and CDR2 FNYEAQ. Trimming at V came to 5 bases and at J to 0 bases, leaving 4 bases not matched to a gene. CDR3 nucleotide sequence: TGTGCCAGCAGCCCGGACAGGACCTCTGGAAACACCATATATTTT. This encodes CASSPDRTSGNTIYF.